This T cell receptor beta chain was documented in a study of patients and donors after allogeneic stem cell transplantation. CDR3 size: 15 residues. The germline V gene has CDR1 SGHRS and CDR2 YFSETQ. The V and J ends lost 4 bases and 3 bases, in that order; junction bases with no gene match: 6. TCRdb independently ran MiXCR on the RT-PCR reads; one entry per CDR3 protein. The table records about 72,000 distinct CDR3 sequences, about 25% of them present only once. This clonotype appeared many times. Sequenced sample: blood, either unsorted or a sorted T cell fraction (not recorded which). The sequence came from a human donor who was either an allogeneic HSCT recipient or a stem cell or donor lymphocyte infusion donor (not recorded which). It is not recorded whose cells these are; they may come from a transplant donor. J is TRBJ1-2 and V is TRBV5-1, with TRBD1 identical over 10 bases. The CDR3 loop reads CASSPTGGLDYGYTF. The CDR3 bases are TGCGCCAGCAGCCCGACAGGGGGCTTGGACTATGGCTACACCTTC.